Following are 9 T cell receptor beta chains from one sample sequenced in a study of T cell repertoires in cytomegalovirus infection. Their recognized antigens are unknown. TCRdb called the reads again in MiXCR, with one record for every CDR3 protein. The sample shows 200,000 to 250,000 distinct CDR3 sequences, 30% to 45% of them seen only once. The source material was CD8+ T cells from cultured PBMCs, sampled from culture after CMV antigen stimulation. The origin of the receptors is a human donor in good health (CMV status not recorded). Some clones in this sample may be carry-over from other donors' samples.

The CDR3 sequence: CASSRNNRELNYGYTF. As DNA, the CDR3 is TGTGCCAGTAGTAGGAACAACAGGGAATTGAACTATGGCTACACCTTC. The chain links TRBV19 to TRBJ1-2; D possibly corresponds to TRBD1 (6 bases). Looked up from germline, CDR1 is LNHDA and CDR2 is SQIVND (reference sequence). The CDR3 spans 16 residues. The V end was cut by 4 bases, the J end by 2 bases, with 17 bases between. The variable domain in full, with the rest retrieved from reference TRBV19 and TRBJ1-2, is DGGITQSPKYLFRKEGQNVTLSCEQNLNHDAMYWYRQDPGQGLRLIYYSQIVNDFQKGDIAEGYSVSREKKESFPLTVTSAQKNPTAFYLCASSRNNRELNYGYTFGSGTRLTVV.

The chain uses TRBV11-2 and TRBJ2-4, with TRBD2 matching over 8 bases. Germline V gene sequence: CDR1 SGHAT, CDR2 FQNNGV. The CDR3 is 16 amino acids. The V gene end was trimmed by 3 bases and the J gene end by 1 base; junction bases not matched to a gene: 5. CDR3 loop: CASSFSGGRAKNIQYF. CDR3 nucleotide sequence: TGTGCCAGCAGCTTCTCGGGGGGGAGGGCCAAAAACATTCAGTACTTC.

This clonotype appeared a few times. The chain couples TRBV5-1 to TRBJ1-1, with 7 bases matching TRBD1. Germline V gene sequence: CDR1 SGHRS, CDR2 YFSETQ. The CDR3 has 14 residues. With 4 bases clipped from V and 5 bases from J, the junction kept 8 bases outside the gene matches. The CDR3 DNA reads TGCGCCAGCAGCCGCTCCGACAGGGCTACTGAAGCTTTCTTT. Its protein product is CASSRSDRATEAFF. Full variable domain (remainder filled in from reference TRBV5-1 and TRBJ1-1): KAGVTQTPRYLIKTRGQQVTLSCSPISGHRSVSWYQQTPGQGLQFLFEYFSETQRNKGNFPGRFSGRQFSNSRSEMNVSTLELGDSALYLCASSRSDRATEAFFGQGTRLTVV.

The chain uses TRBV2 and TRBJ2-3; TRBD2 aligns across 10 bases. The CDR3 is 16 amino acids. After removal of 6 bases from V and 6 bases from J, the junction contained 12 bases not matched to a gene. Looked up from germline, CDR1 is SNHLY and CDR2 is FYNNEI. The CDR3 coding sequence is TGTGCCAGCAGGGGGCGAGGAGCGGGGGGGCCGGATACGCAGTATTTT. Its translation: CASRGRGAGGPDTQYF.

In its sample, this clonotype was seen a few times. This sequence joins TRBV12-3 or TRBV12-4 and TRBJ2-2; D is unresolved. V shed 5 bases and J shed 3 bases, with 10 bases lying between them. CDR3 length: 14 amino acids. The CDR3 region has the DNA TGTGCCAGCAGTCCCCCCCTGGACACCGGGGAGCTGTTTTTT. As protein: CASSPPLDTGELFF.

This sequence joins TRBV11-2 and TRBJ2-1; D uncertain. V was shortened by 2 bases and J by 0 bases, with 8 bases between the two germline ends. Germline CDR1 SGHAT, CDR2 FQNNGV. The CDR3 is 15 amino acids. The CDR3 is CASSLSVGSYNEQFF. The CDR3, as DNA: TGTGCCAGCAGCTTAAGTGTAGGCTCCTACAATGAGCAGTTCTTC.

This clonotype appeared a few times. The V and J genes are TRBV20-1 and TRBJ2-3, with TRBD2 as a possible D gene (6 bases). The V and J ends lost 0 bases and 2 bases respectively, with 12 bases between them. CDR1 is DFQATT, CDR2 SNEGSKA, per germline (reference sequence). The CDR3 extends over 15 amino acids. The CDR3 coding sequence is TGCAGTGCTAGAGAGCGGGGCGGCCCCACAGATACGCAGTATTTT. Residues: CSARERGGPTDTQYF.

The chain combines TRBV6-1 with TRBJ1-5; D unresolved. Per the germline V gene, CDR1 is MNHNS and CDR2 is SASEGT. V gave up 0 bases and J gave up 2 bases, with 11 bases separating them. There are 16 residues in the CDR3. Here the CDR3 reads CASSEAEVRGNQPQHF. DNA for the CDR3: TGTGCCAGCAGTGAAGCGGAGGTACGGGGCAATCAGCCCCAGCATTTT.

The rearrangement uses TRBV5-1 and TRBJ2-7, with D tentatively TRBD1 (5 bases). Germline V gene lookup returns CDR1 SGHRS and CDR2 YFSETQ. CDR3 length: 14 amino acids. The ends were cut back, 1 base at V and 2 bases at J, with 10 bases in the middle. CDR3 amino acids: CASSLKRQPYEQYF. In DNA, the CDR3 is TGCGCCAGCAGCTTGAAGAGACAGCCCTACGAGCAGTACTTC.